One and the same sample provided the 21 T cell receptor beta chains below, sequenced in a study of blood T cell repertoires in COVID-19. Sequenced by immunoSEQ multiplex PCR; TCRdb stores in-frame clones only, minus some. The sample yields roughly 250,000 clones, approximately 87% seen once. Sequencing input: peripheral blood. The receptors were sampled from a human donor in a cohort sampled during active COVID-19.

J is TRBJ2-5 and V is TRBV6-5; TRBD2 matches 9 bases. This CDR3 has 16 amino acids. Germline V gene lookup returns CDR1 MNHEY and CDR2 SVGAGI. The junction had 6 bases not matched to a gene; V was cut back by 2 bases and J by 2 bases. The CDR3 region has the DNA TGTGCCAGCAGTTACGGCGCGACTAGCGGACAAGAGACCCAGTACTTC. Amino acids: CASSYGATSGQETQYF.

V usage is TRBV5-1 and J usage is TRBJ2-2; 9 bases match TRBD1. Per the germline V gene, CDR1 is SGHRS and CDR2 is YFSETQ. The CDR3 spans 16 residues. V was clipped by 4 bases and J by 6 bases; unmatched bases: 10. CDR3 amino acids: CASSPDRGMISGELFF. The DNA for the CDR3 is TGCGCCAGCAGCCCCGACAGGGGGATGATTTCCGGGGAGCTGTTTTTT.

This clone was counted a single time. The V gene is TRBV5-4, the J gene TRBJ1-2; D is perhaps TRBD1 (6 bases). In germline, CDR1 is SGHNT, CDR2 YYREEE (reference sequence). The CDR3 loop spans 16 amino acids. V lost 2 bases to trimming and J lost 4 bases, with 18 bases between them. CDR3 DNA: TGTGCCAGCAGCTTCCGTGGCAGGGGAACAGTCTATGGCTACACCTTC. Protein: CASSFRGRGTVYGYTF.

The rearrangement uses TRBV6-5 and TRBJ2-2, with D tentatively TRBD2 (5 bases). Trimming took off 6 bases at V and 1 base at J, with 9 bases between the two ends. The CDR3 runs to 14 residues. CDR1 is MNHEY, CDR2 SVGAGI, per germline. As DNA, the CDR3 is TGTGCCAGCAGGCGCGAGGGGAACACCGGGGAGCTGTTTTTT. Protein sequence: CASRREGNTGELFF.

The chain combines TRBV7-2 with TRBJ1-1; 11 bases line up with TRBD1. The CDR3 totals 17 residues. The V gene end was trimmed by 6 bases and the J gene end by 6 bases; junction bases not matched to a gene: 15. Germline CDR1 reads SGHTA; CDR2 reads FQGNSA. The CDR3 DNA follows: TGTGCCAGCAGGGGCGGACAGGGGGCCCCGTTAAGCGCTGAAGCTTTCTTT. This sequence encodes CASRGGQGAPLSAEAFF.

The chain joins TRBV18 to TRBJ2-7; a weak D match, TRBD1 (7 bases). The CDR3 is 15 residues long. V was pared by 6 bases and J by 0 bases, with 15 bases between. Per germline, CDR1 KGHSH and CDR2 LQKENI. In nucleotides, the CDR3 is TGTGCCAGCTCGGGGGGACAGCCGAGCTCCTACGAGCAGTACTTC. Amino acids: CASSGGQPSSYEQYF. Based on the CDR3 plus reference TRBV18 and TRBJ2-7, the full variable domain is NAGVMQNPRHLVRRRGQEARLRCSPMKGHSHVYWYRQLPEEGLKFMVYLQKENIIDESGMPKERFSAEFPKEGPSILRIQQVVRGDSAAYFCASSGGQPSSYEQYFGPGTRLTVT.

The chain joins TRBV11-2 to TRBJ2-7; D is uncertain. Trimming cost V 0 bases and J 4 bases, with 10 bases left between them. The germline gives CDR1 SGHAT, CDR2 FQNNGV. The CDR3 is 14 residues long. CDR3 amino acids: CASSLDLAAYEQYF. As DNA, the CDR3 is TGTGCCAGCAGCTTAGATTTAGCAGCATACGAGCAGTACTTC.

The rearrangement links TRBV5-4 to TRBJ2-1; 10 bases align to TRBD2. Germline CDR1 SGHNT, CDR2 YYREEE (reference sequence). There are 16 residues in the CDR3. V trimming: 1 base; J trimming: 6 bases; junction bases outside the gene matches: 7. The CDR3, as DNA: TGTGCCAGCAGCTTGATGGGTAGCGGGGGGCTCAATGAGCAGTTCTTC. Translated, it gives CASSLMGSGGLNEQFF.

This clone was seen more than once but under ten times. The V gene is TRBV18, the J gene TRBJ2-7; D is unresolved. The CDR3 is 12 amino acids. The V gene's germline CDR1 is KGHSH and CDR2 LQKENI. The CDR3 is CASNLGTYEQYF. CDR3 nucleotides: TGTGCGTCTAACCTTGGTACCTACGAGCAGTACTTC.

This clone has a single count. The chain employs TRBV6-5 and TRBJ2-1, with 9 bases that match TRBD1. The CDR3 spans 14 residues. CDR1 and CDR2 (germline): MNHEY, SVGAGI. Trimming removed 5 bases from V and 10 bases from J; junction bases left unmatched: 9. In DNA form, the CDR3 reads TGTGCCAGCAGTACCCACTCCGGGACAGGGGAGCAGTTCTTC. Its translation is CASSTHSGTGEQFF.

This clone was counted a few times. The CDR3 DNA reads as TGTGCCAGTAGTCCCCGGGACAGGGAGAACACCGGGGAGCTGTTTTTT. The encoded protein is CASSPRDRENTGELFF. J is TRBJ2-2 and V is TRBV19, with TRBD1 matching 9 bases. Germline CDR1 is LNHDA and CDR2 is SQIVND (reference sequence). The V and J ends lost 5 bases and 1 base, in that order; junction bases with no gene match: 5. The CDR3 covers 16 residues.

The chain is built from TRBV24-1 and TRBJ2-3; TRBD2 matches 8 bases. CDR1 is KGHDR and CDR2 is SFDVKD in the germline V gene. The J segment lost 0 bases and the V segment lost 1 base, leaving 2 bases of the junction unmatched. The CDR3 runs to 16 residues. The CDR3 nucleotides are TGTGCCACCAGTGATTTTACTAGCGGAAGCACAGATACGCAGTATTTT. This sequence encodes CATSDFTSGSTDTQYF.

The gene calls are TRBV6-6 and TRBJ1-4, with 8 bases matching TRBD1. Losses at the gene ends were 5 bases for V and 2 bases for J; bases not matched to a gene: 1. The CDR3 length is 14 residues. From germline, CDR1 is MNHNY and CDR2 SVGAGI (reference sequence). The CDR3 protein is CASSRQGTNEKLFF. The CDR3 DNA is TGTGCCAGCAGTCGACAGGGGACTAATGAAAAACTGTTTTTT.

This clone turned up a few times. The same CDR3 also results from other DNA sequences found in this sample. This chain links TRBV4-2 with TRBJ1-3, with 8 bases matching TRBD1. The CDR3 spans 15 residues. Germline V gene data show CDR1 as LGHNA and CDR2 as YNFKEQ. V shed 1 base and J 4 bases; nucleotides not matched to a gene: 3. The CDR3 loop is CASSQVTGAGNTIYF. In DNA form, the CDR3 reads TGTGCCAGCAGCCAAGTGACAGGGGCAGGAAACACCATATATTTT.

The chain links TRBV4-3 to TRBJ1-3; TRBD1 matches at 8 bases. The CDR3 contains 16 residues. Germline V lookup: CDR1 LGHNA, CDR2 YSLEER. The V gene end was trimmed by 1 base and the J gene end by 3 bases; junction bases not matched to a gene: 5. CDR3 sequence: CASSQAQGAFGNTIYF. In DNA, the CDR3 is TGCGCCAGCAGCCAAGCTCAGGGGGCCTTTGGAAACACCATATATTTT.

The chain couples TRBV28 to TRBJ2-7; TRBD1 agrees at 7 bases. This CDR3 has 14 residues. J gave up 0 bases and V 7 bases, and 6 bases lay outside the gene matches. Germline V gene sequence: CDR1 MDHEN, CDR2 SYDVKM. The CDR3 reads CASITGTASYEQYF. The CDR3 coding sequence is TGTGCCAGCATCACCGGGACAGCCTCCTACGAGCAGTACTTC.

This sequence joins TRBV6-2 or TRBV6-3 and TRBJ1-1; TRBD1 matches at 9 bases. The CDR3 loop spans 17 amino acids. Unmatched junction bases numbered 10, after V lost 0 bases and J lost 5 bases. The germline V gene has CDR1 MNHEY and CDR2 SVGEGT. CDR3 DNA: TGTGCCAGCAGTTACTCTTTAAAAACAGGGGGCCGGACTGAAGCTTTCTTT. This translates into CASSYSLKTGGRTEAFF.

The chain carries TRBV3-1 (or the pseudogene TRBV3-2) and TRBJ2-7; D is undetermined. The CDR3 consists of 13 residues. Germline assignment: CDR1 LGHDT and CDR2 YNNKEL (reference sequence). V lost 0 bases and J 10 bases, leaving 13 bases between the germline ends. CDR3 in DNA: TGTGCCAGCAGCCAAGATCTAGTGAGACCACAGTACTTC. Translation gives CASSQDLVRPQYF.

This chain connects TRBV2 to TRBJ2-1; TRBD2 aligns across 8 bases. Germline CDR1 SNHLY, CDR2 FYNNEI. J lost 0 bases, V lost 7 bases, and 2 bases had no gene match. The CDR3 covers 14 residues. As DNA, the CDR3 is TGTGCCAGCAAGCGGGAGTACTCCTACAATGAGCAGTTCTTC. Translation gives CASKREYSYNEQFF.

This CDR3 reads CATSAPSGGSYNEQFF. For the CDR3, the DNA is TGTGCCACCAGTGCCCCGAGCGGGGGGTCCTACAATGAGCAGTTCTTC. The chain combines TRBV24-1 with TRBJ2-1, with 9 bases that match TRBD2. The CDR3 covers 16 residues. From germline, CDR1 is KGHDR and CDR2 SFDVKD. With V trimmed by 5 bases and J by 1 base, 5 bases remained unmatched.

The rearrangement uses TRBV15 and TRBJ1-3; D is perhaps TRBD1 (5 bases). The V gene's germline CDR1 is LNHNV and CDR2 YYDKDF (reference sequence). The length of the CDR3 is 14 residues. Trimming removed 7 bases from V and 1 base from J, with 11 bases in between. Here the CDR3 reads CATTKDISGNTIYF. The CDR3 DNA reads TGTGCCACCACCAAGGACATTTCTGGAAACACCATATATTTT. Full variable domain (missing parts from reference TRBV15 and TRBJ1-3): DAMVIQNPRYQVTQFGKPVTLSCSQTLNHNVMYWYQQKSSQAPKLLFHYYDKDFNNEADTPDNFQSRRPNTSFCFLDIRSPGLGDTAMYLCATTKDISGNTIYFGEGSWLTVV.